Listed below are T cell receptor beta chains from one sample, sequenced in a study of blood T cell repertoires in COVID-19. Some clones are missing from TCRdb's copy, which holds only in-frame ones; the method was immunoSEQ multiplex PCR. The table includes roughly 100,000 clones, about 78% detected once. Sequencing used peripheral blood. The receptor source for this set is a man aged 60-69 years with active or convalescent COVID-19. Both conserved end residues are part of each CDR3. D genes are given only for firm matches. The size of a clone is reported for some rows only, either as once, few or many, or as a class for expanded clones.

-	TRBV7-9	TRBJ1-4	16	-	TGTGCCAGCAGCTTTCAGGTCGACAGCTCTAATGAAAAACTGTTTTTT	CASSFQVDSSNEKLFF
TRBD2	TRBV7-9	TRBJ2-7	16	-	TGTGCCAGCAGCGCTTCACAACTAGCGGGATTGAGGGAGCAGTACTTC	CASSASQLAGLREQYF
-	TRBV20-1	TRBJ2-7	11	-	TGCAGTGCTGGGCAGACCTACGAGCAGTACTTC	CSAGQTYEQYF
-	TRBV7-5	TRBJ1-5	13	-	TGTGCCCGGCGGACTGATTCTAATCAGCCCCAGCATTTT	CARRTDSNQPQHF
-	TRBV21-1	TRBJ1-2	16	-	TGTGCCAGCACCTCCCGAGGACAGGGGGAAGACTATGGCTACACCTTC	CASTSRGQGEDYGYTF
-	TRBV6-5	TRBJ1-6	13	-	TGTGCCAGCAGTTACGACAGTAATTCACCCCTCCACTTT	CASSYDSNSPLHF
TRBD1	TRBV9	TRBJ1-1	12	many	TGTGCCAGCAGCGGCCGGGACAGGGCAGCTTTCTTT	CASSGRDRAAFF
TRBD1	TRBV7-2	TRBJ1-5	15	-	TGTGCCAGCAGCTCCGACAGGGGCGGCAATCAGCCCCAGCATTTT	CASSSDRGGNQPQHF
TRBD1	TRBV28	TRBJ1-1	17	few	TGTGCCAGCAGCCCCGGGACAGGGGGGACCATGAACACTGAAGCTTTCTTT	CASSPGTGGTMNTEAFF
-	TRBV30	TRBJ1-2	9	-	TGTGCCTGGAGGTTAGGCTACACCTTC	CAWRLGYTF
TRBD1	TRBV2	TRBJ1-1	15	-	TGTGCCAGCAGTGAAAGAGCAGGGGGCTCGACTGAAGCTTTCTTT	CASSERAGGSTEAFF
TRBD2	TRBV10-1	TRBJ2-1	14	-	TGCGCCAGCAGCAGAGCGGGAGGGAACAATGAGCAGTTCTTC	CASSRAGGNNEQFF
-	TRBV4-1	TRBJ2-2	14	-	TGCGCCAGCAGCCCCCCGTCAGTCACCGGGGAGCTGTTTTTT	CASSPPSVTGELFF
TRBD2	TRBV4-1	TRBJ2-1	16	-	TGCGCCAGCAGCCAGGGACTAGCGGGAGGGCTTAATGAGCAGTTCTTC	CASSQGLAGGLNEQFF
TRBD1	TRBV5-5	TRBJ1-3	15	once	TGTGCCAGCAGCTCGGGACAGAGCTCTGGAAACACCATATATTTT	CASSSGQSSGNTIYF
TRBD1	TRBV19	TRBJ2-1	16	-	TGTGCCAGTAGTATATCCGGACAGGGCGGGTACATGGAGCAGTTCTTC	CASSISGQGGYMEQFF
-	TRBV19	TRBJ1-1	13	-	TGTGCCAGTAGTATGGCGGGGAGCACTGAAGCTTTCTTT	CASSMAGSTEAFF
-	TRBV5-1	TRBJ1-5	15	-	TGCGCCAGCAGCTTGGGAGGAAGCGGGGATCAGCCCCAGCATTTT	CASSLGGSGDQPQHF
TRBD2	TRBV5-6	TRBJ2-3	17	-	TGTGCCAGCAGCCGCTTAACTAGCGGAATTACACAGATACCGCAGTATTTT	CASSRLTSGITQIPQYF
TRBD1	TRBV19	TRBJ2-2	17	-	TGTGCCAGTATTCACACCCCCGGGACAGGTCGCACCGGGGAGCTGTTTTTT	CASIHTPGTGRTGELFF
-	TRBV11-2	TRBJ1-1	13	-	TGTGCCAGCAGCATCAGGGAGAACACTGAAGCTTTCTTT	CASSIRENTEAFF
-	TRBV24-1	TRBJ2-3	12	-	TGTGCCACCAGTGAGTCGACAGATACGCAGTATTTT	CATSESTDTQYF
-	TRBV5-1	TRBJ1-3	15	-	TGCGCCAGCAGCTCGCGTCGGGGGGCTGGAAACACCATATATTTT	CASSSRRGAGNTIYF
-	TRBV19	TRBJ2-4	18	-	TGTGCCAGTAGTATTAGGTCTTCCGGGGGTCTAGCCAAAAACATTCAGTACTTC	CASSIRSSGGLAKNIQYF
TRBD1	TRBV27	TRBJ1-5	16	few	TGTGCCAGCAGTTCAGACAGGGGAGTAAGCAATCAGCCCCAGCATTTT	CASSSDRGVSNQPQHF
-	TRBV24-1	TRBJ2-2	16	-	TGTGCCACCAGTGATTGGCGACTTCCGAACACCGGGGAGCTGTTTTTT	CATSDWRLPNTGELFF
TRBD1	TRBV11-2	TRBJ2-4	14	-	TGTGCCAGCAGCGAGACAGGGGCGGGAAACATTCAGTACTTC	CASSETGAGNIQYF